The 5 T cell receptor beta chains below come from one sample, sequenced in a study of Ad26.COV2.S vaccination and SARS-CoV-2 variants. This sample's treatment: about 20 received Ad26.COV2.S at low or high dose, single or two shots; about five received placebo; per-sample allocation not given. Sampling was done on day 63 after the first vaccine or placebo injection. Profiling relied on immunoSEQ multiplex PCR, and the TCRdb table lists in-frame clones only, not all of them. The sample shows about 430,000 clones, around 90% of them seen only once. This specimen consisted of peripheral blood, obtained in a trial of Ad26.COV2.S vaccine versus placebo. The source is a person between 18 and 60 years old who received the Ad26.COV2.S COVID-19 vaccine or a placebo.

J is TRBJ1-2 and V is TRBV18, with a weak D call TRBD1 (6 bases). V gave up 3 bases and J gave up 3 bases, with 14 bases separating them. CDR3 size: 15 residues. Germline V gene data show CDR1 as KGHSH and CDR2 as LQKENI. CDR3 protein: CASSPNQGTDYGYTF. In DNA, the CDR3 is TGTGCCAGCTCACCCAATCAGGGGACGGACTATGGCTACACCTTC.

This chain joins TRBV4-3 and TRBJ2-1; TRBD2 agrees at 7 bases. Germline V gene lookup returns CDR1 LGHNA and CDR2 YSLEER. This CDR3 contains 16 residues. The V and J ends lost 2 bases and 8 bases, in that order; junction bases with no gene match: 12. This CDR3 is CASSQSLGGGPYEQFF. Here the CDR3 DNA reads TGCGCCAGCAGCCAATCCCTGGGGGGAGGGCCGTATGAGCAGTTCTTC.

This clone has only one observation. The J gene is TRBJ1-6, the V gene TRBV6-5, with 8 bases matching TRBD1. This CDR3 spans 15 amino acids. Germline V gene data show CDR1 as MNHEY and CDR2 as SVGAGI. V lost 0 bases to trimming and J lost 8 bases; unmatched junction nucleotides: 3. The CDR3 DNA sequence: TGTGCCAGCAGTTACTCGCCGACAGGGGATTCACCCCTCCACTTT. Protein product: CASSYSPTGDSPLHF.

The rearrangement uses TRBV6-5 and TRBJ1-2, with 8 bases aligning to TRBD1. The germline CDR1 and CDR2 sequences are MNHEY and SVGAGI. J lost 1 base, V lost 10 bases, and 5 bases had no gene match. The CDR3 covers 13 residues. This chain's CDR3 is CATPGQDNYGYTF. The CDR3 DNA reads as TGTGCCACCCCGGGACAGGATAACTATGGCTACACCTTC.

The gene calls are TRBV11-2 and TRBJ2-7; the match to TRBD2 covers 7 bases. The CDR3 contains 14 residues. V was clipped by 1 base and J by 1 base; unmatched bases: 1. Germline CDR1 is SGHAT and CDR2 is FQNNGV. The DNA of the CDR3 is TGTGCCAGCAGCTTAGGGACTAGATCCTACGAGCAGTACTTC. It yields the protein CASSLGTRSYEQYF.